Following are 26 T cell receptor beta chains from one sample sequenced in a study of technical replicates of blood from several donors. The repertoire was sequenced with immunoSEQ multiplex PCR; TCRdb's copy has only in-frame clones and lacks some. The table shows some 71,000 clones, with almost 98% occurring only once. The sample taken for sequencing was T cells isolated from PBMCs. The receptors were gathered from a human donor in good health.

The rearrangement uses TRBV2 and TRBJ1-2, with 9 bases that match TRBD1. Germline-derived CDR1 and CDR2 are SNHLY and FYNNEI. V trimming: 4 bases; J trimming: 4 bases; junction bases outside the gene matches: 4. This CDR3 spans 14 amino acids. The CDR3 sequence is CASSGKQGAYGYTF. The CDR3 DNA sequence: TGTGCCAGCAGTGGGAAACAGGGGGCCTATGGCTACACCTTC.

The chain links TRBV29-1 to TRBJ1-1; TRBD1 matches at 11 bases. The germline gives CDR1 SQVTM, CDR2 ANQGSEA. The CDR3 has 13 residues. Germline trimming cut 6 bases from V and 9 bases from J; bases unmatched to any gene: 9. CDR3 protein: CSVDPGQGAQAFF. For the CDR3, the DNA is TGCAGCGTCGACCCTGGACAGGGGGCTCAAGCTTTCTTT.

The chain is built from TRBV7-2 and TRBJ2-3; no clear D gene. Germline CDR1 and CDR2: SGHTA and FQGNSA. V dropped 3 bases and J dropped 3 bases, with 16 bases sitting between them. This CDR3 region has 16 residues. In DNA form, the CDR3 reads TGTGCCAGCAGCTTTTTTGGTCTCTACGGGACAGATACGCAGTATTTT. Its translation is CASSFFGLYGTDTQYF. The variable domain in full, with the rest retrieved from reference TRBV7-2 and TRBJ2-3, is GAGVSQSPSNKVTEKGKDVELRCDPISGHTALYWYRQSLGQGLEFLIYFQGNSAPDKSGLPSDRFSAERTGGSVSTLTIQRTQQEDSAVYLCASSFFGLYGTDTQYFGPGTRLTVL.

V is TRBV29-1 and J is TRBJ2-1, with TRBD1 matching 7 bases. This CDR3 has 12 residues. CDR1 is SQVTM and CDR2 is ANQGSEA in the germline V gene. The V gene end was trimmed by 6 bases and the J gene end by 5 bases; junction bases not matched to a gene: 4. DNA of the CDR3: TGCAGCGTCCGGGACAGAAACAATGAGCAGTTCTTC. It encodes CSVRDRNNEQFF.

The chain joins TRBV29-1 to TRBJ2-1; possibly TRBD1 for D (5 bases). The V gene lost 7 bases and the J gene lost 8 bases, with 12 bases spanning the gap. The CDR3 totals 11 residues. CDR1 SQVTM and CDR2 ANQGSEA come from the germline V gene. The CDR3 DNA is TGCAGCGGGACATCAACCGATGAGCAGTTCTTC. Its translation is CSGTSTDEQFF.

The rearrangement uses TRBV9 and TRBJ2-2; 11 bases are a match to TRBD1. Trimming cost V 3 bases and J 4 bases; bases outside gene matches: 5. Germline CDR1 and CDR2: SGDLS and YYNGEE. CDR3 size: 16 residues. In nucleotides, the CDR3 is TGTGCCAGCAGCGCCTCCGGGACAGGGGGCACCGGGGAGCTGTTTTTT. Amino acid sequence: CASSASGTGGTGELFF.

The CDR3 DNA follows: TGTGCCAGCAGTTACCGAGGAAGTGAAGCTTTCTTT. This codes for CASSYRGSEAFF. The chain has TRBV6-5 and TRBJ1-1; D is uncertain. This CDR3 spans 12 amino acids. Trimming cost V 2 bases and J 7 bases, with 8 bases left between them. Per the germline V gene, CDR1 is MNHEY and CDR2 is SVGAGI.

The chain links TRBV6-1 to TRBJ1-2; 10 bases map to TRBD1. CDR1 and CDR2 (germline): MNHNS, SASEGT. V was pared by 6 bases and J by 8 bases, with 9 bases of the junction left unmatched. This CDR3 is built from 14 residues. Here the CDR3 DNA reads TGTGCCAGCAGCGCGCAGACAGGGGGCGCGGGCTACACCTTC. As protein: CASSAQTGGAGYTF.

This chain links TRBV7-3 with TRBJ2-3; TRBD2 matches at 10 bases. Germline V gives CDR1 SGHTA, CDR2 FQGTGA. This CDR3 contains 15 residues. V lost 4 bases, J lost 8 bases, and 9 bases stayed unmatched. As DNA, the CDR3 is TGTGCCAGCAGCTGGACTAGCGGTGGGTTGGGTACGCAGTATTTT. Translation gives CASSWTSGGLGTQYF.

The genes are TRBV27 and TRBJ1-3, with D maybe TRBD1 (5 bases). V dropped 0 bases and J dropped 1 base, with 10 bases sitting between them. CDR1 and CDR2 (germline): MNHEY, SMNVEV (reference sequence). The CDR3 is 16 residues long. In DNA form, the CDR3 reads TGTGCCAGCAGTTTATCTAGTCGGGGGTCTGGAAACACCATATATTTT. This gives the protein CASSLSSRGSGNTIYF.

This clone was seen a single time. This sequence joins TRBV27 and TRBJ2-7; the match to TRBD1 covers 8 bases. Germline V gene lookup returns CDR1 MNHEY and CDR2 SMNVEV (reference sequence). V was pared by 5 bases and J by 2 bases, with 8 bases of the junction left unmatched. This CDR3 region has 15 residues. The CDR3 loop reads CASSIRGTGTYEQYF. DNA for the CDR3: TGTGCCAGCAGTATACGCGGGACAGGAACCTACGAGCAGTACTTC.

J is TRBJ2-4 and V is TRBV4-1, with D unresolved. This CDR3 contains 15 residues. Per germline, CDR1 MGHRA and CDR2 YSYEKL. Trimming pared 2 bases from V and 0 bases from J, leaving 8 bases between. CDR3 sequence: CASSQRGLAKNIQYF. The DNA for the CDR3 is TGCGCCAGCAGCCAACGCGGTCTAGCCAAAAACATTCAGTACTTC.

V is TRBV7-2 and J is TRBJ2-7, with D perhaps TRBD1 (6 bases). CDR1 and CDR2 from the germline V gene are SGHTA and FQGNSA. The CDR3 has 13 amino acids. Trimming pared 5 bases from V and 3 bases from J, leaving 11 bases between. CDR3 amino acids: CASSVTGNYEQYF. The CDR3 DNA reads as TGTGCCAGCAGCGTTACAGGGAACTACGAGCAGTACTTC.

This rearrangement joins TRBV9 to TRBJ2-7, with 8 nucleotides matching TRBD2. This CDR3 contains 15 residues. The germline V gene has CDR1 SGDLS and CDR2 YYNGEE. Trimming at V came to 3 bases and at J to 6 bases, leaving 11 bases not matched to a gene. The CDR3 DNA is TGTGCCAGCAGCGCGGGGGGGGCGTCTTCAATCGAGCAGTACTTC. It is translated as CASSAGGASSIEQYF.

V and J are TRBV30 and TRBJ2-3; 8 bases match TRBD1. The CDR3 totals 18 residues. V lost 4 bases and J lost 0; bases outside the gene matches: 15. In germline, CDR1 is GTSNPN, CDR2 SVGIG (reference sequence). CDR3 amino acids: CAWTARHGQGASTDTQYF. CDR3 coding DNA: TGTGCCTGGACGGCCCGGCACGGCCAGGGGGCGAGCACAGATACGCAGTATTTT.

This chain links TRBV10-3 with TRBJ2-3; 8 bases are a match to TRBD2. The CDR3 contains 16 residues. CDR1 ENHRY and CDR2 SYGVKD come from the germline V gene. With V trimmed by 6 bases and J by 1 base, 9 bases remained unmatched. DNA of the CDR3: TGTGCCATCAGGGGACGGAGCGGGAGCGGCACAGATACGCAGTATTTT. Translating it yields CAIRGRSGSGTDTQYF.

This clone has only one observation. The V and J genes are TRBV19 and TRBJ2-3; 7 nucleotides match TRBD1. J gave up 4 bases and V 3 bases, and 7 bases lay outside the gene matches. The CDR3 length is 15 residues. The V gene's germline CDR1 is LNHDA and CDR2 SQIVND (reference sequence). CDR3 in DNA: TGTGCCAGTAGTATCGTCGGGACAGAATCAGATACGCAGTATTTT. As protein: CASSIVGTESDTQYF.

The chain employs TRBV28 and TRBJ1-2; no clear D. Germline V lookup: CDR1 MDHEN, CDR2 SYDVKM. This CDR3 has 14 residues. V was clipped by 1 base and J by 4 bases, with 10 bases between them. The chain's CDR3 is CASSLSEGAYGYTF. In DNA, the CDR3 is TGTGCCAGCAGTTTATCTGAGGGAGCCTATGGCTACACCTTC.

The V call is TRBV7-9, the J call TRBJ2-1, with D possibly matching TRBD1 (6 bases). There are 15 residues in the CDR3. V was cut by 5 bases and J by 0 bases, with 11 bases left in between. Per germline, CDR1 SEHNR and CDR2 FQNEAQ (reference sequence). This CDR3 is CASSPRDISYNEQFF. In DNA, the CDR3 is TGTGCCAGCAGCCCCCGGGACATCTCCTACAATGAGCAGTTCTTC.

The chain joins TRBV28 to TRBJ1-5; 7 bases line up with TRBD1. Unmatched junction bases numbered 5, after V lost 2 bases and J lost 7 bases. The CDR3 is 14 amino acids. Germline loops: CDR1 MDHEN, CDR2 SYDVKM. The CDR3 DNA sequence: TGTGCCAGCAGTTTAACAACAGGGGACCAGCCCCAGCATTTT. Protein sequence: CASSLTTGDQPQHF.

This chain uses TRBV4-1 with TRBJ2-6, with D maybe TRBD1 (6 bases). The V gene lost 1 base and the J gene lost 3 bases, with 19 bases spanning the gap. Looked up from germline, CDR1 is MGHRA and CDR2 is YSYEKL. The CDR3 has 19 amino acids. CDR3 sequence reads: CASSQADTGLVDGANVLTF. The CDR3 nucleotides are TGCGCCAGCAGCCAAGCCGACACAGGGTTGGTTGATGGGGCCAACGTCCTGACTTTC.

The chain employs TRBV6-6 and TRBJ2-7; the D is unclear. Trimming removed 6 bases at V and 0 bases at J, with 3 bases between. Looked up from germline, CDR1 is MNHNY and CDR2 is SVGAGI (reference sequence). The CDR3 covers 11 residues. The CDR3 DNA reads as TGTGCCAGCAGCAACTCCTACGAGCAGTACTTC. Protein sequence: CASSNSYEQYF.

The chain employs TRBV13 and TRBJ2-1; 8 nucleotides match TRBD2. This CDR3 has 15 amino acids. Trimming cost V 6 bases and J 8 bases; bases outside gene matches: 12. Germline V gene data show CDR1 as PRHDT and CDR2 as FYEKMQ (reference sequence). DNA of the CDR3: TGTGCCAGCAGACAGTCAAGCGGGAGCACCTATGAGCAGTTCTTC. Protein product: CASRQSSGSTYEQFF.

The V call is TRBV27, the J call TRBJ1-2; TRBD1 agrees at 8 bases. This CDR3 region has 14 residues. CDR1 is MNHEY, CDR2 SMNVEV, per germline (reference sequence). After removal of 6 bases from V and 2 bases from J, the junction contained 5 bases not matched to a gene. This CDR3 is CASSPGGANYGYTF. The CDR3 region has the DNA TGTGCCAGCAGCCCAGGGGGCGCGAACTATGGCTACACCTTC.

The gene calls are TRBV28 and TRBJ2-7; D gene uncertain. Germline V gene lookup returns CDR1 MDHEN and CDR2 SYDVKM. The CDR3 has 17 amino acids. Deletions cut 4 bases from V and 4 bases from J, with 23 bases between. CDR3 bases: TGTGCCAGCAGTTCCGATCCCCAGCGACCACGGATATACGAGCAGTACTTC. Residues: CASSSDPQRPRIYEQYF.

The chain is built from TRBV4-1 and TRBJ2-7; D is unresolved. CDR3 length equals 14 residues. Trimming pared 1 base from V and 2 bases from J, leaving 9 bases between. Germline V gene data show CDR1 as MGHRA and CDR2 as YSYEKL. CDR3 coding DNA: TGCGCCAGCAGCCAAGCGTCTAGAACCTACGAGCAGTACTTC. Amino acid sequence: CASSQASRTYEQYF.